These T cell receptor beta chains were read from a single sample in a study of T cell clones after liver transplantation. Some clones are missing from TCRdb's copy, which holds only in-frame ones; the method was immunoSEQ multiplex PCR. The sample yields roughly 16,000 clones, 70% to 90% seen once. Sample: CD8+ T cells from blood, taken 48 to 50 months after liver transplant. The receptors derive from a human patient who received a liver transplant. Some of the T cells might come from the graft donor. Both conserved end residues are part of each CDR3. A D gene is named only where the DNA matches it firmly. Where a row states a size, it is once, few, many or the class of an expanded clone; other rows omit it.

size: -; D: -; length: 14; J: TRBJ2-1; V: TRBV7-3; DNA: TGTGCCAGCAAACCGGGGCAGTCCTACAATGAGCAGTTCTTC; CDR3: CASKPGQSYNEQFF
size: -; D: -; length: 15; J: TRBJ1-4; V: TRBV4-1; DNA: TGCGCCAGCAGCCAAGGGATCGGCGGGGATGAAAAACTGTTTTTT; CDR3: CASSQGIGGDEKLFF
size: -; D: -; length: 13; J: TRBJ2-7; V: TRBV6-5; DNA: TGTGCCAGCAGTTACGGGCCAATAAGCGAGCAGTACTTC; CDR3: CASSYGPISEQYF
size: -; D: TRBD1; length: 13; J: TRBJ2-7; V: TRBV2; DNA: TGTGCCAGCGGAGGACAGGGGGGTTACGAGCAGTACTTC; CDR3: CASGGQGGYEQYF
size: many; D: -; length: 21; J: TRBJ2-3; V: TRBV5-1; DNA: TGCGCCAGCAGCTTTGACCCGACCGGGACGGAAGGACTTTTGCCCGCGGATACGCAGTATTTT; CDR3: CASSFDPTGTEGLLPADTQYF
size: -; D: -; length: 15; J: TRBJ1-2; V: TRBV7-9; DNA: TGTGCCAGCAGCTTAACCCGTAGACAGAACTATGGCTACACCTTC; CDR3: CASSLTRRQNYGYTF
size: -; D: TRBD2; length: 16; J: TRBJ2-1; V: TRBV7-9; DNA: TGTGCCAGCAGCTTTAAGAGCGGGAGGGCCGGGAATGAGCAGTTCTTC; CDR3: CASSFKSGRAGNEQFF
size: -; D: TRBD2; length: 15; J: TRBJ2-3; V: TRBV9; DNA: TGTGCCAGCAGCGTAGCGGGGGGGCCCCCGGATACGCAGTATTTT; CDR3: CASSVAGGPPDTQYF
size: -; D: -; length: 15; J: TRBJ2-3; V: TRBV6-5; DNA: TGTGCCAGCAGTCTCTCGGAGGGCGGGACAGATACGCAGTATTTT; CDR3: CASSLSEGGTDTQYF
size: -; D: -; length: 18; J: TRBJ1-6; V: TRBV7-9; DNA: TGTGCCAGCAGCTCAAAGTCGTCACAGTCACTCTATAATTCACCCCTCCACTTT; CDR3: CASSSKSSQSLYNSPLHF
size: -; D: -; length: 15; J: TRBJ1-5; V: TRBV6-6; DNA: TGTGCCAGCTCCGATCTCAGGGTGCCTAATCAGCCCCAGCATTTT; CDR3: CASSDLRVPNQPQHF
size: -; D: -; length: 13; J: TRBJ2-7; V: TRBV9; DNA: TGTGCCAGCAGCGTAGATAGCTCCTACGAGCAGTACTTC; CDR3: CASSVDSSYEQYF
size: -; D: -; length: 12; J: TRBJ2-7; V: TRBV4-2; DNA: TGTGCCAGCAGCCAAGACTCTTACGAGCAGTACTTC; CDR3: CASSQDSYEQYF
size: -; D: -; length: 14; J: TRBJ2-3; V: TRBV14; DNA: TGTGCCAGCAGCCTTTTTAGCGGCACAGATACGCAGTATTTT; CDR3: CASSLFSGTDTQYF
size: -; D: -; length: 18; J: TRBJ2-6; V: TRBV7-9; DNA: TGTGCCAGCAGCAGGGGAGGACCCCGAGGCTCTGGGGCCAACGTCCTGACTTTC; CDR3: CASSRGGPRGSGANVLTF
size: once; D: TRBD2; length: 15; J: TRBJ2-3; V: TRBV5-1; DNA: TGCGCCAGCAGCTTGGAGCTAGCGGGCACAGATACGCAGTATTTT; CDR3: CASSLELAGTDTQYF
size: -; D: -; length: 11; J: TRBJ2-7; V: TRBV2; DNA: TGTGCCAGCAGCCCCAACTACGAGCAGTACTTC; CDR3: CASSPNYEQYF
size: -; D: -; length: 14; J: TRBJ1-1; V: TRBV5-4; DNA: TGTGCCAGCAGCTTGGGGGTTTCTGCGGGTGAAGCTTTCTTT; CDR3: CASSLGVSAGEAFF
size: -; D: -; length: 12; J: TRBJ2-1; V: TRBV4-2; DNA: TGTGCCAGCAGTTACGACGGGAATGAGCAGTTCTTC; CDR3: CASSYDGNEQFF
size: -; D: -; length: 16; J: TRBJ2-5; V: TRBV18; DNA: TGTGCCAGCTCACCACCAGAGCCGGACAGAAAAGAGACCCAGTACTTC; CDR3: CASSPPEPDRKETQYF
size: -; D: TRBD2; length: 14; J: TRBJ2-1; V: TRBV28; DNA: TGTGCCGGAAACAAAGCGGGAGCCTACAATGAGCAGTTCTTC; CDR3: CAGNKAGAYNEQFF
size: -; D: -; length: 14; J: TRBJ1-1; V: TRBV5-7; DNA: TGTGCCAGCAGCTTTTGGGGAGTTGACACTGAAGCTTTCTTT; CDR3: CASSFWGVDTEAFF
size: -; D: -; length: 13; J: TRBJ2-2; V: TRBV13; DNA: TGTGCCAGCAGCTCTAGGGGAACCGGGGAGCTGTTTTTT; CDR3: CASSSRGTGELFF
size: -; D: TRBD1; length: 18; J: TRBJ2-7; V: TRBV5-5; DNA: TGTGCCAGCAGCCCTGGACAGGGGGCGTTGAGAGGGTCCTACGAGCAGTACTTC; CDR3: CASSPGQGALRGSYEQYF
size: once; D: TRBD1; length: 14; J: TRBJ2-5; V: TRBV6-4; DNA: TGTGCCAGGGACCGGGACAGCCAACAAGAGACCCAGTACTTC; CDR3: CARDRDSQQETQYF
size: -; D: -; length: 15; J: TRBJ2-2; V: TRBV9; DNA: TGTGCCAGCAGCGTGGGAACAGGGTACAACGGGGAGCTGTTTTTT; CDR3: CASSVGTGYNGELFF
size: -; D: -; length: 15; J: TRBJ1-5; V: TRBV19; DNA: TGTGCCAGTCGGCCGGGACCTCTAAGCAATCAGCCCCAGCATTTT; CDR3: CASRPGPLSNQPQHF
size: -; D: -; length: 17; J: TRBJ2-3; V: TRBV4-3; DNA: TGCGCCAGCAGCCAAGAGGTGGGCAGGGGGGACACAGATACGCAGTATTTT; CDR3: CASSQEVGRGDTDTQYF
size: -; D: TRBD1; length: 15; J: TRBJ1-2; V: TRBV5-6; DNA: TGTGCCAGCAGCTTGGGGACAGGGGCCTACTATGGCTACACCTTC; CDR3: CASSLGTGAYYGYTF
size: -; D: -; length: 18; J: TRBJ2-3; V: TRBV19; DNA: TGTGCCGTAAAACCCCTCCCTGGGAGGTCATTCGATCCAGATACGCAGTATTTT; CDR3: CAVKPLPGRSFDPDTQYF
size: few; D: -; length: 15; J: TRBJ2-7; V: TRBV27; DNA: TGTGCCAGCAGTTTATCGTTGATAACCGGCTACGAGCAGTACTTC; CDR3: CASSLSLITGYEQYF
size: few; D: -; length: 15; J: TRBJ1-1; V: TRBV19; DNA: TGTGCCAGTACTATGACGGGGGCTATGAACACTGAAGCTTTCTTT; CDR3: CASTMTGAMNTEAFF
size: -; D: -; length: 16; J: TRBJ1-2; V: TRBV7-2; DNA: TGTGCCAGCAGCCCAACCGACGGATTAGCTAACTATGGCTACACCTTC; CDR3: CASSPTDGLANYGYTF
size: -; D: -; length: 12; J: TRBJ1-1; V: TRBV14; DNA: TGTGCCAGCAGCTACGGCCTTCTTGAAGCTTTCTTT; CDR3: CASSYGLLEAFF
size: -; D: -; length: 13; J: TRBJ2-7; V: TRBV7-6; DNA: TGTGCCAGCAGCTTAGGGGTTGACTACGAGCAGTACTTC; CDR3: CASSLGVDYEQYF
size: -; D: -; length: 13; J: TRBJ2-7; V: TRBV5-6; DNA: TGTGCCAGCAGCTTGGCGGGGACCTACGAGCAGTACTTC; CDR3: CASSLAGTYEQYF
size: -; D: -; length: 14; J: TRBJ1-4; V: TRBV6-6; DNA: TGTGCCAGCAGGGAACAGGGAGTCCGTGAAAAACTGTTTTTT; CDR3: CASREQGVREKLFF
size: -; D: -; length: 15; J: TRBJ1-1; V: TRBV7-9; DNA: TGTGCCAGCAGCGGGCTGGTGGCCGAGAACACTGAAGCTTTCTTT; CDR3: CASSGLVAENTEAFF
size: -; D: -; length: 16; J: TRBJ1-2; V: TRBV12-5; DNA: TGTGCTAGTGGTTTGCAGGGCTCCCGGCTCGATTATGGCTACACCTTC; CDR3: CASGLQGSRLDYGYTF
size: medium-sized; D: TRBD1; length: 17; J: TRBJ2-3; V: TRBV11-2; DNA: TGTGCCAGCAGCCAGAAACCAGGGGGCTGGGGCACAGATACGCAGTATTTT; CDR3: CASSQKPGGWGTDTQYF
size: -; D: -; length: 12; J: TRBJ1-5; V: TRBV27; DNA: TGTGCCAGCAGTGCGATGAATCAGCCCCAGCATTTT; CDR3: CASSAMNQPQHF
size: once; D: TRBD2; length: 15; J: TRBJ2-3; V: TRBV5-1; DNA: TGCGCCAGCAGCTTCCAGCGGGGTGGCACAGATACGCAGTATTTT; CDR3: CASSFQRGGTDTQYF